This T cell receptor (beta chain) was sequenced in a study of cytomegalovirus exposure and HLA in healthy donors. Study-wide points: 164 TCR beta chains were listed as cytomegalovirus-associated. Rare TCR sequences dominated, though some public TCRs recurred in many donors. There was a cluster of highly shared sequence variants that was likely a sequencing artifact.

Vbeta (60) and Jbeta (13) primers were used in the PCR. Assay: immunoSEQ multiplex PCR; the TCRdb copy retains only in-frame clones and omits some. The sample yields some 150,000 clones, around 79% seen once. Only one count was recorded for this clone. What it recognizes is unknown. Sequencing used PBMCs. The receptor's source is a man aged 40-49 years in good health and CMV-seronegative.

CDR3 region: CASSFGTGASREAFF. The CDR3 coding sequence is TGTGCCAGCAGCTTTGGGACAGGGGCGTCTCGGGAAGCTTTCTTT. V gene TRBV7-2 combines with J gene TRBJ1-1, with TRBD1 identical over 10 bases. CDR3 length: 15 residues. The germline V gene encodes CDR1 SGHTA and CDR2 FQGNSA. Trimming cost V 3 bases and J 8 bases; bases outside gene matches: 9.